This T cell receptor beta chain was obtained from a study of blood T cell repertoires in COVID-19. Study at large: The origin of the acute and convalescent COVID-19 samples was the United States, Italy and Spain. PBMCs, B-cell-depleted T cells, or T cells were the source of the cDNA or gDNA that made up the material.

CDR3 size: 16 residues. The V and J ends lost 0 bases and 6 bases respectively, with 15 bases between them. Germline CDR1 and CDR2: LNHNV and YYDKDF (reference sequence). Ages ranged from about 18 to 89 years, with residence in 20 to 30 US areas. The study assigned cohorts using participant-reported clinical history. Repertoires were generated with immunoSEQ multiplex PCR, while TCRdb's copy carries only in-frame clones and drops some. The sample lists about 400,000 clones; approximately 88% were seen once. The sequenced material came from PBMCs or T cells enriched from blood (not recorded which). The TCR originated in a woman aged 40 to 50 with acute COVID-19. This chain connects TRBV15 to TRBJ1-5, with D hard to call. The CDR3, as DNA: TGTGCCACCAGCAGAGAATTGGCAGGATCAATTCAGCCCCAGCATTTT. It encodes CATSRELAGSIQPQHF.